This entry is about one T cell receptor beta chain. The antigen is undetermined. These data are taken from a study of cytomegalovirus exposure and HLA in healthy donors. The PCR had 60 Vbeta and 13 Jbeta primers. Some clones are missing from TCRdb's copy, which holds only in-frame ones; the method was immunoSEQ multiplex PCR. The repertoire holds about 190,000 clones, with roughly four fifths as singletons. Notes on the study in general: Accurate prediction of most subjects' HLA-A and HLA-B alleles from TCR beta sequences was reported. Highest at DRB1 and lowest at HLA-C, TCR association rates differed among HLA loci in a later analysis. No immune exposure information besides CMV serostatus was available.

V lost 4 bases and J lost 9; bases outside the gene matches: 8. The CDR3 spans 13 residues. CDR1 and CDR2 from the germline V gene are MNHEY and SMNVEV (reference sequence). This receptor was obtained from a young woman in good health and CMV-seropositive. The rearrangement uses TRBV27 and TRBJ1-1, with 7 bases lining up with TRBD1. Sequencing used PBMCs. The CDR3 sequence is CASSSHRQGQAFF. The DNA for the CDR3 is TGTGCCAGCAGTTCGCATCGACAGGGCCAAGCTTTCTTT.